This TCR beta chain derives from a study of identical twins. This clonotype was counted ten times or more. Its target is unknown. Study-wide results and caveats: Less excess twin sharing appeared in beta out-of-frame sequences. Monozygotic twin pairs showed more out-of-frame TCR alpha sharing than models estimated.

Each cDNA held unique molecular identifiers, and template switching gave it a universal primer site. Each CDR3 protein gets one entry after TCRdb re-called the 5' RACE reads with MiXCR. Of some 570,000 distinct CDR3 sequences in the sample, approximately 20% were seen once. Separately, the same data were catalogued under a study of yellow fever vaccine responses in identical twins. That source adds: The T cell response to vaccination in identical twins was reportedly partly convergent and partly personalized.

The source is a woman aged 18-29 years in good health. Sequencing was done on a sample of CD4+ T cells sorted from blood.

The CDR3 protein is CASSLNRVTDTQYF. The CDR3 DNA reads TGTGCCAGCAGCCTAAACAGGGTTACAGATACGCAGTATTTT. The rearrangement links TRBV3-1 to TRBJ2-3; weak D call: TRBD1 (6 bases). Between the trimmed V and J ends, which lost 4 bases and 3 bases, there was a span of 11 bases. CDR1 is LGHDT, CDR2 YNNKEL, per germline (reference sequence). The CDR3 covers 14 residues.